The T cell receptor (beta chain) described here comes from a study of T cell repertoires in cytomegalovirus infection. Study details: In public TCR beta signatures, there were indications of both CMV infection and matching HLA type.

MiXCR, run by TCRdb on the reads, gives a single entry per CDR3 protein. The sample has approximately 550,000 distinct CDR3 sequences, 16% seen once. Study-level findings and limits: Summed frequency of public TCR beta families distinguished CMV carriers with the relevant HLA. Clonotype analysis showed dominance of the ex vivo response by HLA-C-restricted CMV-specific TCR beta clonotypes.

The CDR3 has 15 residues. V was pared by 3 bases and J by 2 bases, with 2 bases of the junction left unmatched. Germline V gene data show CDR1 as SGHKS and CDR2 as YYEKEE (reference sequence). This clonotype has at least ten counts. Its antigen is unknown. The V call is TRBV5-5, the J call TRBJ2-5; 12 bases line up with TRBD1. This TCR was sampled from a human donor in good health (CMV status not recorded). Some clones in this sample may be carry-over from other donors' samples. Sequencing input: CD8+ T cells from PBMCs. CDR3 in DNA: TGTGCCAGCAGCTGGGACAGGGGGCAACAAGAGACCCAGTACTTC. Translation: CASSWDRGQQETQYF.